Each of the 21 T cell receptor beta chains below was sequenced from the same sample in a study of cytomegalovirus exposure and HLA in healthy donors. Assay: immunoSEQ multiplex PCR; the TCRdb copy retains only in-frame clones and omits some. The sample includes around 250,000 clones, 90% seen only once; the top ten take around 0.34%. Material: PBMCs. The receptors derive from a woman under 30 in good health and CMV-seronegative.

The rearrangement joins TRBV4-1 to TRBJ2-1; perhaps TRBD1 as D (7 bases). Trimming shortened V by 1 base and J by 6 bases, and 13 bases separated the two germline ends. This CDR3 is 15 amino acids long. The V gene's germline CDR1 is MGHRA and CDR2 YSYEKL. Here the CDR3 DNA reads TGCGCCAGCAGCCAAGTTTCAGGGGGGCGCAATGAGCAGTTCTTC. As protein: CASSQVSGGRNEQFF.

The chain uses TRBV6-5 and TRBJ2-7; no firm D call. Germline assignment: CDR1 MNHEY and CDR2 SVGAGI. There are 11 residues in the CDR3. With 4 bases removed from V and 3 bases from J, the gap between germline ends came to 4 bases. The CDR3 region has the DNA TGTGCCAGCAGTTCAATCTACGAGCAGTACTTC. Its protein is CASSSIYEQYF.

The chain couples TRBV4-2 to TRBJ2-3, with 10 nucleotides matching TRBD2. The CDR3 consists of 16 residues. The trim removed 5 bases at V and 5 bases at J, leaving 10 bases unmatched. CDR1 is LGHNA, CDR2 YNFKEQ, per germline. The CDR3 region has the DNA TGTGCCAGCAGCGTCAGCGGGGGGGCCCTCTTAGATACGCAGTATTTT. It encodes CASSVSGGALLDTQYF.

The chain combines TRBV6-5 with TRBJ1-1, with 11 bases matching TRBD1. The CDR3 has 15 amino acids. Per germline, CDR1 MNHEY and CDR2 SVGAGI. V gave up 4 bases and J gave up 5 bases; unmatched junction bases: 6. The CDR3 region has the DNA TGTGCCAGCAGTTCCGCCGGGACAGGGGGGACTGAAGCTTTCTTT. Its translation is CASSSAGTGGTEAFF.

The count of this clone is one. The chain combines TRBV27 with TRBJ2-5, with a weak D call TRBD1 (6 bases). This CDR3 is built from 14 residues. The ends were cut back, 2 bases at V and 0 bases at J, with 7 bases in the middle. CDR1 is MNHEY, CDR2 SMNVEV, per germline (reference sequence). The CDR3 protein is CASSLTGYQETQYF. The CDR3 DNA reads as TGTGCCAGCAGTTTAACAGGGTACCAAGAGACCCAGTACTTC.

J is TRBJ1-1 and V is TRBV27, with D maybe TRBD1 (5 bases). This CDR3 is built from 13 residues. Trimming shortened V by 3 bases and J by 5 bases, and 10 bases separated the two germline ends. Germline CDR1 MNHEY, CDR2 SMNVEV (reference sequence). This chain's CDR3 is CASSFDQGTEAFF. In DNA, the CDR3 is TGTGCCAGCAGTTTCGATCAGGGAACTGAAGCTTTCTTT.

The V call is TRBV9, the J call TRBJ1-2; no definite D call. The CDR3 contains 12 residues. V gave up 0 bases and J gave up 4 bases, with 4 bases separating them. CDR1 is SGDLS, CDR2 YYNGEE, per germline. CDR3 DNA sequence: TGTGCCAGCAGCGTAGGCAGCTATGGCTACACCTTC. Its protein product is CASSVGSYGYTF.

This clone has just a few counts. For the CDR3, the DNA is TGCGCCAGCAGCATAGGACAGGGGCGGGACACCATATATTTT. Translation gives CASSIGQGRDTIYF. The V call is TRBV5-1, the J call TRBJ1-3; TRBD1 agrees at 9 bases. CDR1 is SGHRS, CDR2 YFSETQ, per germline. The CDR3 sequence is 14 residues long. The ends lost 4 bases at V and 8 bases at J; junction bases unmatched: 7.

This chain links TRBV5-1 with TRBJ2-7; D is unclear. The length of the CDR3 is 12 residues. Trimming removed 4 bases from V and 6 bases from J, with 11 bases in between. CDR1 is SGHRS and CDR2 is YFSETQ in the germline V gene. The DNA for the CDR3 is TGCGCCAGCAGCCAGACGACATCCGAGCAGTACTTC. Translated, it gives CASSQTTSEQYF.

V is TRBV5-6 and J is TRBJ2-1, with 11 positions matching TRBD2. The CDR3 sequence is 19 residues long. Germline V gives CDR1 SGHDT, CDR2 YYEEEE. The V and J ends lost 3 bases and 1 base, in that order; junction bases with no gene match: 12. The CDR3 DNA reads as TGTGCCAGCAGCTACCCCGGGACTAGCGGTCGGGGTTCCTACAATGAGCAGTTCTTC. This sequence encodes CASSYPGTSGRGSYNEQFF.

The chain carries TRBV28 and TRBJ2-3; no firm D call. The CDR3 sequence is 13 residues long. Deletions cut 7 bases from V and 5 bases from J, with 13 bases between. The germline CDR1 and CDR2 sequences are MDHEN and SYDVKM. Here the CDR3 DNA reads TGTGCCAGCACGCCGCGGAAGAGAGATACGCAGTATTTT. Amino acid sequence: CASTPRKRDTQYF.

This sequence joins TRBV30 and TRBJ1-1; D is possibly TRBD1 (5 bases). This CDR3 has 13 residues. Germline CDR1 GTSNPN, CDR2 SVGIG (reference sequence). V was clipped by 3 bases and J by 5 bases, with 13 bases between them. In DNA form, the CDR3 reads TGTGCCTGGAGGGTGGCCAGGGATACTGAAGCTTTCTTT. Translation gives CAWRVARDTEAFF.

The count of this clone is one. The rearrangement joins TRBV10-2 to TRBJ2-3; 11 bases match TRBD2. Germline assignment: CDR1 WSHSY and CDR2 SAAADI. The CDR3 length is 16 residues. The trim removed 3 bases at V and 3 bases at J, leaving 5 bases unmatched. The CDR3 region has the DNA TGCGCCAGCAGTGACCTTAGCGGGGGGGCGACAGATACGCAGTATTTT. Residues: CASSDLSGGATDTQYF.

The genes are TRBV2 and TRBJ2-7; TRBD1 might be the D (5 bases). V was trimmed by 7 bases and J by 2 bases, leaving 6 bases between them. The CDR3 totals 11 residues. In germline, CDR1 is SNHLY, CDR2 FYNNEI. The CDR3 bases are TGTGCCAGCACACAGGCCTACGAGCAGTACTTC. Amino acid sequence: CASTQAYEQYF.

V is TRBV23-1 and J is TRBJ1-2; perhaps TRBD1 as D (5 bases). TRBV23-1 is reported as an ORF; its role is uncertain. This CDR3 is built from 14 residues. V lost 4 bases and J lost 6, with 15 bases in between. CDR3 residues: CASSPHGEGDGYTF. For the CDR3, the DNA is TGCGCCAGCAGTCCCCACGGAGAAGGGGATGGCTACACCTTC.

The chain links TRBV5-1 to TRBJ2-5; D possibly corresponds to TRBD2 (5 bases). Germline values: CDR1 SGHRS, CDR2 YFSETQ. Trimming took 3 bases from V and 4 from J, leaving 13 bases between them. The length of the CDR3 is 14 residues. CDR3 sequence reads: CASSSGRGLETQYF. CDR3 sequence (DNA): TGCGCCAGCAGCTCGGGTCGGGGATTAGAGACCCAGTACTTC.

The chain joins TRBV4-3 to TRBJ1-2; 9 bases map to TRBD1. V lost 0 bases and J lost 5; bases outside the gene matches: 13. The CDR3 consists of 18 residues. Germline assignment: CDR1 LGHNA and CDR2 YSLEER. CDR3 nucleotide sequence: TGCGCCAGCAGCCAAGACGGGACAGGGTCCCCCTCCTATTATGGCTACACCTTC. This encodes CASSQDGTGSPSYYGYTF.

The chain couples TRBV28 to TRBJ2-5; 8 nucleotides agree with TRBD2. This CDR3 is 15 amino acids long. Unmatched junction bases numbered 5, after V lost 5 bases and J lost 0 bases. Germline CDR1 is MDHEN and CDR2 is SYDVKM. The CDR3 sequence is CASSQRGRYQETQYF. The CDR3 coding sequence is TGTGCCAGCAGTCAGCGGGGGAGGTACCAAGAGACCCAGTACTTC. Full variable domain (outside the CDR3, taken from reference TRBV28 and TRBJ2-5): DVKVTQSSRYLVKRTGEKVFLECVQDMDHENMFWYRQDPGLGLRLIYFSYDVKMKEKGDIPEGYSVSREKKERFSLILESASTNQTSMYLCASSQRGRYQETQYFGPGTRLLVL.

The chain joins TRBV6-5 to TRBJ2-3; 11 bases align to TRBD2. V shed 5 bases, J shed 1 base, and the junction held 2 bases outside the gene matches. Germline values: CDR1 MNHEY, CDR2 SVGAGI. The CDR3 loop spans 15 amino acids. CDR3 amino acids: CASSASGGRTDTQYF. The CDR3 DNA reads TGTGCCAGCAGTGCTAGCGGGGGGCGCACAGATACGCAGTATTTT.

The chain couples TRBV27 to TRBJ2-7, with D possibly TRBD1 on 5 matching bases. The V gene's germline CDR1 is MNHEY and CDR2 SMNVEV (reference sequence). This CDR3 has 14 residues. The V gene lost 3 bases and the J gene lost 0 bases, with 9 bases spanning the gap. The CDR3: CASSFRQYSYEQYF. The DNA of the CDR3 is TGTGCCAGCAGTTTTCGACAGTACTCCTACGAGCAGTACTTC.

This clone has just one count. The chain carries TRBV6-5 and TRBJ1-4, with 10 bases identical to TRBD1. This CDR3 spans 15 amino acids. The trim removed 7 bases at V and 8 bases at J, leaving 10 bases unmatched. In germline, CDR1 is MNHEY, CDR2 SVGAGI. The CDR3 DNA reads as TGTGCCAGCAAGATAGTAGACAGGGGGCAAGAAAAACTGTTTTTT. Protein: CASKIVDRGQEKLFF.